Below, one T cell receptor beta chain is given with its context. This sample is drawn from a study of blood T cell repertoires in COVID-19. About the research overall: Acute and convalescent COVID-19 samples came from the United States, Italy and Spain. PBMCs, B-cell-depleted T cells, or T cells were the source of the cDNA or gDNA that made up the material.

V lost 3 bases, J lost 5 bases, and 15 bases lay in between. Germline V gives CDR1 MNHEY, CDR2 SMNVEV (reference sequence). The CDR3 length is 15 residues. Per the original data handling: For nucleated cells, counts were estimated from reference gene primer amplification. Clones were sequenced by immunoSEQ multiplex PCR, and TCRdb holds only the in-frame ones, with some missing. For V, J and clone size, that table is used; D and trimming come from the DNA. This sample carries about 240,000 clones, more than 75% of them seen once, and the ten largest clones take over 3%. The clonotype comes from a woman aged 25 to 45 who had recovered from COVID-19. V and J are TRBV27 and TRBJ2-3, with D tentatively TRBD2 (6 bases). The source material was peripheral blood. CDR3 amino acids: CASSLVGGMQDTQYF. The CDR3 DNA sequence: TGTGCCAGCAGTTTGGTCGGGGGAATGCAAGATACGCAGTATTTT.